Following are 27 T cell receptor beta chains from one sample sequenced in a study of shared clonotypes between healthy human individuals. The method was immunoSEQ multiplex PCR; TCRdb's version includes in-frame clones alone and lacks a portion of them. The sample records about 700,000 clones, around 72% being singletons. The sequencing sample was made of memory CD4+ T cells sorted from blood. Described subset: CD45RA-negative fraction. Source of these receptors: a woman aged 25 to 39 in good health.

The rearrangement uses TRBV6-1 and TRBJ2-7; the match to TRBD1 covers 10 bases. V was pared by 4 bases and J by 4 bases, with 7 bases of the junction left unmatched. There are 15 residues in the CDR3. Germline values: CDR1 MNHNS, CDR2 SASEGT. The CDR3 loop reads CASSVVGQGRYEQYF. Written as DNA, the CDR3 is TGTGCCAGCAGTGTAGTGGGACAGGGGAGATACGAGCAGTACTTC.

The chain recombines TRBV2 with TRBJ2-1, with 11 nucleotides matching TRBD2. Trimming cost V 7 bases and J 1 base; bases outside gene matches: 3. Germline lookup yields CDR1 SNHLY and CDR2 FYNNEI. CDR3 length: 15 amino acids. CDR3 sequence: CASIRLAGSYNEQFF. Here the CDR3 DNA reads TGTGCCAGCATCAGACTAGCGGGGTCCTACAATGAGCAGTTCTTC.

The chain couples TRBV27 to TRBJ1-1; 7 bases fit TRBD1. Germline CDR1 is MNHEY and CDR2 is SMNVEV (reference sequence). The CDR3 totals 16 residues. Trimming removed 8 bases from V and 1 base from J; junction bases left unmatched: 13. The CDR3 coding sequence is TGTGCCAGCCAGGATGCTAGGGGGCAATCGAACACTGAAGCTTTCTTT. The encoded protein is CASQDARGQSNTEAFF.

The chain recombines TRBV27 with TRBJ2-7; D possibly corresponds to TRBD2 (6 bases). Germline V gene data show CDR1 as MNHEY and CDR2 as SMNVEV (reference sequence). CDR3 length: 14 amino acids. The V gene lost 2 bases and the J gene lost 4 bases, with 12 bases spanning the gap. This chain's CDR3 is CASSLPPGGYEQYF. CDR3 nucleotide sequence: TGTGCCAGCAGTTTACCCCCCGGGGGTTACGAGCAGTACTTC.

CDR3 in DNA: TGTGCCAGCAGCCTGCGGGGGCTCGGGGCCAACGTCCTGACTTTC. It is translated as CASSLRGLGANVLTF. The rearrangement links TRBV7-9 to TRBJ2-6, with D maybe TRBD2 (7 bases). Germline-derived CDR1 and CDR2 are SEHNR and FQNEAQ (reference sequence). The CDR3 length is 15 residues. Trimming removed 5 bases from V and 4 bases from J, with 12 bases in between.

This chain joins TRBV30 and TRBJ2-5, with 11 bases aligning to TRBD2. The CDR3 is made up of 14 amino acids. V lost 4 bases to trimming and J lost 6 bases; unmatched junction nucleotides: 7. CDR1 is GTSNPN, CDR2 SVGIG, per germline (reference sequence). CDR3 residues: CAWTLLAGGKTQYF. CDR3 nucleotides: TGTGCCTGGACACTCCTAGCGGGAGGAAAGACCCAGTACTTC. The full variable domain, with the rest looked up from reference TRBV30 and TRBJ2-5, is SQTIHQWPATLVQPVGSPLSLECTVEGTSNPNLYWYRQAAGRGLQLLFYSVGIGQISSEVPQNLSASRPQDRQFILSSKKLLLSDSGFYLCAWTLLAGGKTQYFGPGTRLLVL.

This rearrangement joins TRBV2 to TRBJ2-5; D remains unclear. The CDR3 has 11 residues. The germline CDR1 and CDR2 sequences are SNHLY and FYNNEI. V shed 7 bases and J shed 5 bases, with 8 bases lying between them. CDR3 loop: CASNLMETQYF. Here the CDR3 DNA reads TGTGCCAGCAACCTGATGGAGACCCAGTACTTC. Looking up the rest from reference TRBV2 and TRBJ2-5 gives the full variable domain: EPEVTQTPSHQVTQMGQEVILRCVPISNHLYFYWYRQILGQKVEFLVSFYNNEISEKSEIFDDQFSVERPDGSNFTLKIRSTKLEDSAMYFCASNLMETQYFGPGTRLLVL.

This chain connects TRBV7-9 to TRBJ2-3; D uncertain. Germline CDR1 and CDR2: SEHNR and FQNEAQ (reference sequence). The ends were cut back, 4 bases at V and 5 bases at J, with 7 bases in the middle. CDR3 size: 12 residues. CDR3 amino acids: CASSSALDTQYF. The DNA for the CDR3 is TGTGCCAGCAGCTCGGCGTTAGATACGCAGTATTTT.

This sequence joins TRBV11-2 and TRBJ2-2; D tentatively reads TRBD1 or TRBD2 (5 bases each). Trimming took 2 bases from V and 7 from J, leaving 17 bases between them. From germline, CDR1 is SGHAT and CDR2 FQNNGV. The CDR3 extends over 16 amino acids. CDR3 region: CASSLQGMGVSGELFF. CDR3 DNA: TGTGCCAGCAGCTTACAGGGCATGGGAGTAAGCGGGGAGCTGTTTTTT.

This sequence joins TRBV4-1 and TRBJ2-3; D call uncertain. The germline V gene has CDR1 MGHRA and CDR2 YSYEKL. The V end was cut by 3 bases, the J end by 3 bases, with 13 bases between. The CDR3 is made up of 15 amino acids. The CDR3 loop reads CASSHLNDRTDTQYF. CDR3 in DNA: TGCGCCAGCAGCCATCTAAACGATCGGACAGATACGCAGTATTTT.

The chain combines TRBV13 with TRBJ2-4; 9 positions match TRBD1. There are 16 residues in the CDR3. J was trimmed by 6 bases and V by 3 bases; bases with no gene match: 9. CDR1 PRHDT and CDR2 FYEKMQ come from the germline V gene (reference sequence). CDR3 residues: CASSFTNRGHGNIQYF. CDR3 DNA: TGTGCCAGCAGCTTTACCAACAGGGGGCATGGAAACATTCAGTACTTC.

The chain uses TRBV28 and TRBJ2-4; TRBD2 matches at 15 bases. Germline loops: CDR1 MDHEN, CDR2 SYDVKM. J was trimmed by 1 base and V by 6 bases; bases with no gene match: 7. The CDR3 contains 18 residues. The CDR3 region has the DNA TGTGCCAGCAGCTCAGGGACTAGCGGGAGGACCGCCAAAAACATTCAGTACTTC. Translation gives CASSSGTSGRTAKNIQYF.

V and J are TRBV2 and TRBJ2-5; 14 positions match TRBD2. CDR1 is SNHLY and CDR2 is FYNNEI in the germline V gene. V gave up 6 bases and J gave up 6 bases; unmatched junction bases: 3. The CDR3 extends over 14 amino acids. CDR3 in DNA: TGTGCCAGCAGCGGGACTAGCGGGAGTCAGACCCAGTACTTC. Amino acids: CASSGTSGSQTQYF. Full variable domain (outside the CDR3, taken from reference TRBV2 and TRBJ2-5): EPEVTQTPSHQVTQMGQEVILRCVPISNHLYFYWYRQILGQKVEFLVSFYNNEISEKSEIFDDQFSVERPDGSNFTLKIRSTKLEDSAMYFCASSGTSGSQTQYFGPGTRLLVL.

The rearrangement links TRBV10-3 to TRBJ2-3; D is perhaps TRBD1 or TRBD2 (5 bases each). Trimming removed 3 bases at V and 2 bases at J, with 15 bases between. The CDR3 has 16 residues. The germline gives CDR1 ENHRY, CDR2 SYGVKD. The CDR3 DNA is TGTGCCATCAGTGAACCGGGGCTAGCCCCCACAGATACGCAGTATTTT. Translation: CAISEPGLAPTDTQYF.

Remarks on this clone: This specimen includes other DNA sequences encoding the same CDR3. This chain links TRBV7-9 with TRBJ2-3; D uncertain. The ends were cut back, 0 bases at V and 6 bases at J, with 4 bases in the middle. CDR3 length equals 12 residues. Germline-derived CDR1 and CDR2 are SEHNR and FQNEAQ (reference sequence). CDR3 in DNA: TGTGCCAGCAGCTTAGCGGCGGATACGCAGTATTTT. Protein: CASSLAADTQYF. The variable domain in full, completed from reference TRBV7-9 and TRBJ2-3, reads DTGVSQNPRHKITKRGQNVTFRCDPISEHNRLYWYRQTLGQGPEFLTYFQNEAQLEKSRLLSDRFSAERPKGSFSTLEIQRTEQGDSAMYLCASSLAADTQYFGPGTRLTVL.

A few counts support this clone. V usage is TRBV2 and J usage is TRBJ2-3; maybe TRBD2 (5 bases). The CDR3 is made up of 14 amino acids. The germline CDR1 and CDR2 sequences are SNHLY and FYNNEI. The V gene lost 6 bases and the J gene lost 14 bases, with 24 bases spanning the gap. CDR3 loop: CASSEISLAGERYF. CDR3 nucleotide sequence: TGTGCCAGCAGCGAAATTTCTTTGGCGGGTGAAAGGTATTTT.

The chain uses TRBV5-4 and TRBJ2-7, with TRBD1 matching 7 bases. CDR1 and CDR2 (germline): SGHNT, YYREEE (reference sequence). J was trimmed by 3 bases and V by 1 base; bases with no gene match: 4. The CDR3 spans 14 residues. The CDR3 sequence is CASSLSQGVYEQYF. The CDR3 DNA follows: TGTGCCAGCAGCTTGAGTCAGGGGGTCTACGAGCAGTACTTC.

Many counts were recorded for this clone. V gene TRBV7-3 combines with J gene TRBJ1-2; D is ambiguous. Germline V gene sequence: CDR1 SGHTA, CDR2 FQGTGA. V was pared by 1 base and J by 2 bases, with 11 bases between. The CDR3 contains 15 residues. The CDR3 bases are TGTGCCAGCAGCTTAAATGCCGGCGAGAACTATGGCTACACCTTC. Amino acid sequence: CASSLNAGENYGYTF.

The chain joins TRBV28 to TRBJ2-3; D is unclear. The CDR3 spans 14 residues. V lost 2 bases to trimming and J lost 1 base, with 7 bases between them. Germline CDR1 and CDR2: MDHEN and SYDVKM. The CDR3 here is CASSLPSGTDTQYF. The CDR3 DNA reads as TGTGCCAGCAGTTTACCCAGCGGCACAGATACGCAGTATTTT.

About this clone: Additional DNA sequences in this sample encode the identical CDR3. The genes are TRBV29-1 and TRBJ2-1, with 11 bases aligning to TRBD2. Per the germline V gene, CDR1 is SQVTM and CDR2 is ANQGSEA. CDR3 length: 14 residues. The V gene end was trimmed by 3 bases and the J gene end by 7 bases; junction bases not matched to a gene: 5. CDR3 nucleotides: TGCAGCGTTGACGGTCTAGCGGGAGGTAATGAGCAGTTCTTC. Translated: CSVDGLAGGNEQFF.

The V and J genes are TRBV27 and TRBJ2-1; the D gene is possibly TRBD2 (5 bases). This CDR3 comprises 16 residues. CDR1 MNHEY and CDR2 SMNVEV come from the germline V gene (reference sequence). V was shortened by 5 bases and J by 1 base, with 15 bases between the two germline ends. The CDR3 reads CASSPAVTRSYNEQFF. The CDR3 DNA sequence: TGTGCCAGCAGTCCAGCGGTAACAAGATCCTACAATGAGCAGTTCTTC.

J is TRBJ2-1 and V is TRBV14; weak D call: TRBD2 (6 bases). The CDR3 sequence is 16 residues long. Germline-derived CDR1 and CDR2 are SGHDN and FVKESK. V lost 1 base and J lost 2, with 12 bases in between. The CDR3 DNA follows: TGTGCCAGCAGCCAAGTGCTTGGGGGGACCTACAATGAGCAGTTCTTC. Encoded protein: CASSQVLGGTYNEQFF.

Here the CDR3 DNA reads TGTGCCAGCAGTGGGACTTGGAACACCGGGGAGCTGTTTTTT. As protein: CASSGTWNTGELFF. This sequence joins TRBV28 and TRBJ2-2; D is perhaps TRBD2 (6 bases). Per germline, CDR1 MDHEN and CDR2 SYDVKM. Trimming pared 5 bases from V and 1 base from J, leaving 8 bases between. The length of the CDR3 is 14 residues.

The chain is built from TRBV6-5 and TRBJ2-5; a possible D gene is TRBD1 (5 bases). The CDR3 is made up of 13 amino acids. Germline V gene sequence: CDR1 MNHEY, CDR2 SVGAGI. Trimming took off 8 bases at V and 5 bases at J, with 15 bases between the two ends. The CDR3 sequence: CASGFSGKETQYF. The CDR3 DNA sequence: TGTGCCAGCGGGTTTTCAGGGAAGGAGACCCAGTACTTC.

The CDR3 DNA reads as TGTGCCAGCAGAGAACAGGGGATCTACGAGCAGTACTTC. As protein: CASREQGIYEQYF. The V call is TRBV2, the J call TRBJ2-7; TRBD1 matches 7 bases. This CDR3 has 13 amino acids. The V and J ends lost 6 bases and 3 bases, in that order; junction bases with no gene match: 5. In germline, CDR1 is SNHLY, CDR2 FYNNEI.

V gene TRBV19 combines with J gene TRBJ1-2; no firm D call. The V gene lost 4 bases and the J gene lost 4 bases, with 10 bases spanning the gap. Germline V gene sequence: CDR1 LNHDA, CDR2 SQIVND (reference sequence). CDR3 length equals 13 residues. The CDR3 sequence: CASSTRRSYGYTF. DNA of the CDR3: TGTGCCAGTAGTACCCGACGGAGCTATGGCTACACCTTC.

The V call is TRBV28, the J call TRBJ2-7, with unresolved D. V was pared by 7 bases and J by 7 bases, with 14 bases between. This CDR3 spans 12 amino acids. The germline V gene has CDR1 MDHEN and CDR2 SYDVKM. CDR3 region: CASTGNPREQYF. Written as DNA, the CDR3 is TGTGCCAGCACCGGTAACCCCAGGGAGCAGTACTTC. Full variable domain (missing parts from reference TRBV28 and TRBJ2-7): DVKVTQSSRYLVKRTGEKVFLECVQDMDHENMFWYRQDPGLGLRLIYFSYDVKMKEKGDIPEGYSVSREKKERFSLILESASTNQTSMYLCASTGNPREQYFGPGTRLTVT.